This TCR beta chain is from a study of PD-L1 blockade in urothelial cancer (dated by TCRdb to about 2017). Looking at the study overall: Therapy was started in the mid-2010s for all patients, and atezolizumab 1,200 mg was administered intravenously every 3 weeks. About 90% of the 29 patients were identified as males with urothelial cancer of bladder origin, and a prior smoking history was reported by 18 of 29 patients. An ECOG performance status of 0 or 1 was recorded for the patients, and 0 to 3 prior chemotherapy regimens had been received by the patients. Blood samples were analyzed at two time points: 3 weeks after treatment start (second dose) and 6 weeks after treatment start. Blood samples gave a median of about 130,000 T cells and approximately 80,000 unique TCRs, with a median clonality of 0.080. Somatic, immune and clinical correlates of response to PD-L1 blockade with atezolizumab in urothelial cancer were the focus of an exploratory multi-omic analysis. Pretreatment tumor samples, along with matched peripheral blood serially collected before and after atezolizumab treatment, were subjected to TCR sequencing. Progression-free survival longer than 6 months counted as durable clinical benefit, and TCR features were additionally tested against both progression-free and overall survival. In the same patients, whole exome sequencing and RNA sequencing of pretreatment tumors were performed in addition to TCR sequencing. Several patients achieved durable clinical benefit and 15 to 20 did not. Approximately 29 patients had pretreatment blood TCR-seq, approximately 24 had at least one posttreatment blood collection, and approximately 24 had tumor TCR-seq. Findings and caveats that apply to the study as a whole: A pretreatment peripheral blood TCR clonality below the median was linked to improved progression-free and overall survival. Because the sample size was small (n of about 27) and many of the analyses were exploratory, the results are meant to be hypothesis-generating. Among patients with durable benefit, tumor-associated TCR clones showed greater expansion in peripheral blood 3 weeks after treatment started (n = 22, p = 0.022).

The CDR1 and CDR2 encoded by the germline V gene are LGHNA and YSLEER. Trimmed from V: 0 bases; trimmed from J: 3 bases; junction bases lacking a gene match: 3. From its cysteine to its phenylalanine, the CDR3 spans 15 amino acids. The only DNA kept is the CDR3, 45 bases in frame from the first base. Read against the paper, the sample's time point label means: pretreatment peripheral blood. The cohort comprised nearly 30 patients with locally advanced or metastatic urothelial carcinoma treated at Memorial Sloan Kettering on a trial protocol. Peripheral blood mononuclear cells were collected pretreatment and during treatment, at between 1 and 8 total time points per patient. The Qiagen DNeasy Blood extraction kit was used to purify genomic DNA from total PBMCs and tumor samples. PBMCs were collected pretreatment and during treatment, and were isolated and stored as previously described. Concerning this clone: Its cognate antigen has yet to be identified. Within one base of it there is no much larger clone, and no base qualities were kept.

Synthetic TCR analog templates were spiked into each PCR to estimate absolute template abundance from read counts. Using the immunoSEQ assay, TCRbeta CDR3 regions were amplified from genomic DNA with bias-controlled V and J gene primers. Sequencing of rearranged TCRbeta segments was performed at approximately 20X coverage. The authors' analysis ran thus. Sequencing errors were corrected by clustering and CDR3s were annotated against IMGT to assign V, D and J genes. Downstream analyses used only productive TCRbeta rearrangements and left out out-of-frame or stop-codon sequences. Clonality was computed as one minus Shannon entropy normalized by the log of the number of unique productive sequences. Clones differing between time points or between blood and tumor were identified by Fisher's exact test with Benjamini-Hochberg correction at adjusted p below 0.01. TCRdb carries this immuneACCESS record with in-frame sequences only. Its versions omit some clonotypes, under half of them owing to an unresolved V gene in the studies checked, with the rest unexplained. V and J calls and clone size follow that table, whereas D and trimming were derived from the DNA. The sample has tens of thousands of clones on record, roughly 76% of them singletons. Together, the top ten hold 5.7% of the sample.

The TCR comes from an older man with urothelial cancer. The sample consisted of PBMCs, taken around atezolizumab (anti-PD-L1) treatment. The rearranged segments are TRBV4-3 and TRBJ2-3; TRBD2 fits 7 bases in the junction. The CDR3 corresponds to CASSQDRTRTDTQYF. Read as DNA, the sequence is TGCGCCAGCAGCCAAGATAGGACTAGAACAGATACGCAGTATTTT.